A selection of T cell receptor beta chains follows, all from one sample in a study of cytomegalovirus exposure and HLA in healthy donors. Profiling relied on immunoSEQ multiplex PCR, and the TCRdb table lists in-frame clones only, not all of them. The sample holds 120,000 to 150,000 clones, around 85% seen once. Sequencing was done on a sample of PBMCs. These receptors came from a woman between 25 and 40 years old in good health and CMV-seronegative. Both conserved end residues are part of each CDR3. D genes are given only for firm matches. For some rows the clone size is stated as once, few or many, or as a class when expanded; others skip it.

CDR3aa,CDR3nt,v_gene,abundance,j_gene,d_gene
CASSVDFPDRGYEQYF,TGTGCCAGCAGCGTAGACTTTCCGGACAGGGGGTACGAGCAGTACTTC,TRBV9,few,TRBJ2-7,TRBD1
CASRLSGFNQPQHF,TGTGCCAGTAGGTTGTCGGGGTTCAATCAGCCCCAGCATTTT,TRBV19,-,TRBJ1-5,-
CASSDKGEAFF,TGTGCCAGCAGTGATAAGGGGGAAGCTTTCTTT,TRBV25-1,few,TRBJ1-1,-
CASSSGQGSFNEKLFF,TGTGCCAGCAGCTCCGGACAGGGGTCCTTCAATGAAAAACTGTTTTTT,TRBV5-4,-,TRBJ1-4,TRBD1
CASSLDPAQLYEQYF,TGTGCCAGCAGCTTAGATCCCGCACAGCTCTACGAGCAGTACTTC,TRBV11-2,-,TRBJ2-7,-
CSVISGTGEKLFF,TGCAGCGTCATATCCGGGACAGGTGAAAAACTGTTTTTT,TRBV29-1,-,TRBJ1-4,TRBD1
CASTLRKRNTGELFF,TGTGCCAGCACCCTAAGAAAGCGGAACACCGGGGAGCTGTTTTTT,TRBV28,-,TRBJ2-2,-
CASSPPRRGLTGELFF,TGTGCCAGCAGTCCCCCCCGCAGGGGGCTCACCGGGGAGCTGTTTTTT,TRBV6-6,-,TRBJ2-2,TRBD1
CASSLAAEPWSTEAFF,TGTGCCAGCAGCTTGGCGGCGGAGCCCTGGAGCACTGAAGCTTTCTTT,TRBV5-4,-,TRBJ1-1,-
CASSLNRDRGRNEQFF,TGTGCCAGCAGCCTAAACCGGGACAGGGGTAGAAATGAGCAGTTCTTC,TRBV7-2,-,TRBJ2-1,TRBD1
CASSAGTGANQPQHF,TGTGCCAGCAGTGCCGGGACAGGGGCAAATCAGCCCCAGCATTTT,TRBV6-1,-,TRBJ1-5,TRBD1
CAWRDRVNTGELFF,TGTGCCTGGAGGGACAGGGTCAACACCGGGGAGCTGTTTTTT,TRBV30,-,TRBJ2-2,TRBD1
CASSPQGRGGTEAFF,TGTGCCAGCTCACCCCAGGGGCGCGGGGGTACTGAAGCTTTCTTT,TRBV18,-,TRBJ1-1,-
CAISESTEAFF,TGTGCCATCAGTGAGTCGACAGAAGCTTTCTTT,TRBV10-3,few,TRBJ1-1,-
CASSAPGLAGQETQYF,TGTGCCAGCAGCGCACCGGGACTAGCGGGACAAGAGACCCAGTACTTC,TRBV7-2,-,TRBJ2-5,TRBD2
CAIAGAGGQGNEQFF,TGTGCCATTGCAGGAGCGGGGGGGCAGGGCAATGAGCAGTTCTTC,TRBV10-3,-,TRBJ2-1,TRBD2
CASSPPLAGYNEQFF,TGTGCCAGCAGCCCGCCACTAGCGGGCTACAATGAGCAGTTCTTC,TRBV7-9,-,TRBJ2-1,TRBD2
CATSRDLGRSYEQYF,TGTGCCACCAGCAGAGATCTCGGGAGAAGCTACGAGCAGTACTTC,TRBV15,once,TRBJ2-7,-
CASSPDRNYGYTF,TGTGCCAGCAGCCCAGACAGGAACTATGGCTACACCTTC,TRBV7-9,-,TRBJ1-2,-
CASSVQGRKEKLFF,TGCGCCAGCAGTGTACAGGGGAGGAAGGAAAAACTGTTTTTT,TRBV10-2,-,TRBJ1-4,TRBD1
CASSLRSDSPLHF,TGTGCCAGCAGCTTACGGTCGGATTCACCCCTCCACTTT,TRBV7-6,-,TRBJ1-6,-
CASSYRQGVVDEQYF,TGTGCCAGCAGCTATAGACAGGGGGTCGTGGACGAGCAGTACTTC,TRBV7-3,-,TRBJ2-7,TRBD1
CASSMYVVNGELFF,TGTGCCAGCAGCATGTATGTTGTTAACGGGGAGCTGTTTTTT,TRBV5-6,-,TRBJ2-2,-
CASSNDRGFEQYF,TGTGCCAGCAGTAACGACAGGGGGTTCGAGCAGTACTTC,TRBV6-1,-,TRBJ2-7,TRBD1
CASSDRGEAKNIQYF,TGTGCCAGCAGCGACAGGGGGGAAGCCAAAAACATTCAGTACTTC,TRBV2,-,TRBJ2-4,TRBD1
CASSLGRRERTYEQYF,TGCGCCAGCAGCTTGGGACGGCGGGAGCGGACCTACGAGCAGTACTTC,TRBV5-1,-,TRBJ2-7,TRBD2
CAWRPRRTSGRYEDTQYF,TGTGCCTGGAGACCAAGAAGGACTAGCGGGAGGTATGAAGATACGCAGTATTTT,TRBV30,-,TRBJ2-3,TRBD2